This entry concerns a single T cell receptor (beta chain). The data were obtained in a study of blood T cell repertoires in COVID-19. Whole-study context: Sources were T cells, B-cell-depleted T cells, or PBMCs; the material itself was cDNA or gDNA.

In germline, CDR1 is SGDLS, CDR2 YYNGEE. Trimming cost V 0 bases and J 4 bases, with 7 bases left between them. The CDR3 totals 13 residues. Original processing notes: Reference gene primer amplification yielded estimated nucleated cell counts. Only in-frame clones appear in the TCRdb table, and some are missing; sequencing was by immunoSEQ multiplex PCR. Clone size and the V and J calls come from that table; the DNA yielded D and trimming. Seen here are roughly 200,000 clones, roughly 90% observed once, and the top ten hold less than 0.7%. J is TRBJ1-2 and V is TRBV9; unclear D gene. Material: peripheral blood. The clonotype originates from a man aged 50-60 years with acute or convalescent COVID-19. The CDR3 sequence is CASSVVSGYGYTF. The DNA of the CDR3 is TGTGCCAGCAGCGTAGTTTCAGGCTATGGCTACACCTTC.